The sequence of this T cell receptor beta chain was determined in a study of glioma-infiltrating T cells. Study results and caveats: Tissue and blood shared very few CDR3 sequences. Tissue-blood divergence was below expectation in non-neoplastic patients, above in gliomas.

This CDR3 is built from 14 residues. Germline-derived CDR1 and CDR2 are MNHNS and SASEGT. The V gene lost 6 bases and the J gene lost 4 bases, with 13 bases spanning the gap. Amplification of TCR alpha and beta CDR3 regions from RNA used iRepertoire nested multiplex PCR. Tissue mRNA or PBMC total RNA, roughly 100-400 ng, went into one-step reverse transcription and amplification. TCRdb fed the multiplex PCR reads into MiXCR, producing one record per CDR3 protein. Of under 200,000 distinct CDR3 sequences listed, around 40% are singletons. Worth noting for this clonotype: As yet, its antigen is unknown. A single base separates this from a much larger clone, so it may be a read error.

The receptor's source is a human donor with low-grade glioma or glioblastoma, undergoing nonglioma brain surgery, or in good health (not recorded which). Sequencing was performed on glioma tissue, nonneoplastic brain tissue, or PBMCs (not recorded which). The chain links TRBV6-1 to TRBJ1-5, with D hard to call. In DNA, the CDR3 is TGTGCCAGCAGCCAGACCCTGAGAAATCAGCCCCAGCATTTT. It is translated as CASSQTLRNQPQHF.